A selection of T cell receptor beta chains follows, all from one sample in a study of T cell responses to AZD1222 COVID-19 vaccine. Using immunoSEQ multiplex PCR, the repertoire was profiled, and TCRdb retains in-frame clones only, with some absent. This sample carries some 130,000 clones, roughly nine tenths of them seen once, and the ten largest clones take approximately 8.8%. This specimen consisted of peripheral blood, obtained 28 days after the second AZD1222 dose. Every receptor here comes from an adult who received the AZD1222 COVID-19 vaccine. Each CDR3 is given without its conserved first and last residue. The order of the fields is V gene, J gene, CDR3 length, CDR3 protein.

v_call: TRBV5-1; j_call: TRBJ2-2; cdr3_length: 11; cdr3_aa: ASSPVGTGELF
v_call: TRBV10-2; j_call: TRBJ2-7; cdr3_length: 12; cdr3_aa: ASSETGVDYEQY
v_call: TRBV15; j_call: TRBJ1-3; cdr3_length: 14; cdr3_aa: ATSRARLDSGNTIY
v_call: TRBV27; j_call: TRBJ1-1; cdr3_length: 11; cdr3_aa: ASGRLGGTEAF
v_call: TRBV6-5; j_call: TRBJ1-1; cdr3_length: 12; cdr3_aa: ASSPGGAFTEAF
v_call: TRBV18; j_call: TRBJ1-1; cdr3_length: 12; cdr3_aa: ASSPSRGNTEAF
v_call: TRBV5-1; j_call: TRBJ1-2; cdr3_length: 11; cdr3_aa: ASSLTGEDGYT
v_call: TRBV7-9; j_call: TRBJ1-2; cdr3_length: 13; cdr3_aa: ASSLETGEVIGYT
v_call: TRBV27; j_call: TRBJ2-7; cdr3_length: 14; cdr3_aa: ASSLYTQRAAYEQY
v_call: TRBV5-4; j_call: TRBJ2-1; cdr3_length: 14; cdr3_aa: ASSLAMAGGFNEQF
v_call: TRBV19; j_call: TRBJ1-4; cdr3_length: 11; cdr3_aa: ASSRQLDEKLF
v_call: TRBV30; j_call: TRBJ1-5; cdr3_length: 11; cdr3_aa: AWSFGGSQPQH
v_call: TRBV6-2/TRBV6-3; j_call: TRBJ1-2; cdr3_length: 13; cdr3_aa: ASSYAGRGREGYT
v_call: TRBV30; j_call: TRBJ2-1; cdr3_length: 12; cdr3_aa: AWASGLAGNEQF
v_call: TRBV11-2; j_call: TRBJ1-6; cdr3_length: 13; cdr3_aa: ASSLVDRGSSPLH
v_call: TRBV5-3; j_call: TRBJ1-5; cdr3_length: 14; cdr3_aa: ARSNTTENSNQPQH
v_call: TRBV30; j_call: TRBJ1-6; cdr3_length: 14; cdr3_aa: AFLGAGSSYNSPLH
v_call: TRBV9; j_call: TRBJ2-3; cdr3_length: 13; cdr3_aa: ASSVGGAHTDTQY
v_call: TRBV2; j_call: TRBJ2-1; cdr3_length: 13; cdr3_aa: ASSAGTSGYNEQF
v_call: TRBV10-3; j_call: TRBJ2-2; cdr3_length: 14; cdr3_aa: AISPSGTLNTGELF
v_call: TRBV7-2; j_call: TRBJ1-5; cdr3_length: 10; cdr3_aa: ASSRSGGPQH
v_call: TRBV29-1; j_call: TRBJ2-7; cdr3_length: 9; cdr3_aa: SAIAVYEQY
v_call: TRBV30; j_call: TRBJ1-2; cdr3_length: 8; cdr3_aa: AWKLEGYT
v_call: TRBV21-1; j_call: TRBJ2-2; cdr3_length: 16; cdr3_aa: ASSKVRLAGVSTGELF
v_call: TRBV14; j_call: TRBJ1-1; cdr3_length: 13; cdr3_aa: ASSPLKGVGTEAF
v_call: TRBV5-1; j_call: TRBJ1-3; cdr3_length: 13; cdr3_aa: ASSTTGERGNTIY
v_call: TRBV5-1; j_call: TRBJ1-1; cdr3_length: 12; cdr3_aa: ASSTGTLNTEAF
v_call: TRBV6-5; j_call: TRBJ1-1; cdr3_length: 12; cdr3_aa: ASSLRGAYTEAF
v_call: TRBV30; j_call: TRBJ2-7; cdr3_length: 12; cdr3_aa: AWRLKGTIIEQY
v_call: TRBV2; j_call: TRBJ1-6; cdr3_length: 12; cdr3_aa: ASSGRDWNSPLH
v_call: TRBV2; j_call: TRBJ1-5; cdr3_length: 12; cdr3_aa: ASSEALPYQPQH
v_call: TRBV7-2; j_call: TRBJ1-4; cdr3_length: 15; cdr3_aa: ASSLRPLGTANTALF
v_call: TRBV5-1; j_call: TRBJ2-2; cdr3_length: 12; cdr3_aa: ASSSWSNTGELF
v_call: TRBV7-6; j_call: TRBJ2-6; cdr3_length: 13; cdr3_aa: ASSLIHTGANVLT
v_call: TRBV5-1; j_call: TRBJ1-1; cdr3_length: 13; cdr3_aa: ASSLGRGGWTEAF
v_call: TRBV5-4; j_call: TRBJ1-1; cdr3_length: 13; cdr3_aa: ASSPPGVGNTEAF
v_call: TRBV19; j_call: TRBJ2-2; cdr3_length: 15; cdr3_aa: ASSIGLADANTGELF
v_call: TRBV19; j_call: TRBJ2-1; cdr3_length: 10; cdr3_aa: ASSQRDSFPF
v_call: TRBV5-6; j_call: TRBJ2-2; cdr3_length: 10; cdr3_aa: ASGLNTGELF
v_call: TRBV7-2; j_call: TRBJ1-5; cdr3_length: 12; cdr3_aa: ASSLVQGNQPQH
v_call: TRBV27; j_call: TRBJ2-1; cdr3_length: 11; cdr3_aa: ASSYDRYNEQF
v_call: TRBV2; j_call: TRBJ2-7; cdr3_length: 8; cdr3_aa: ASSGHEQY
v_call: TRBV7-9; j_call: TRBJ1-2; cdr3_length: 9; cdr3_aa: ASGSNYGYT
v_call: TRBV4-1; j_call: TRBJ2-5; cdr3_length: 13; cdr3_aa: ASSQEWGAEETQY
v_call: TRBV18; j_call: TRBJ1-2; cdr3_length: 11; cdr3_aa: ASSPGGPIQYT